The 14 T cell receptor beta chains below come from one sample, sequenced in a study of T cell repertoires in cytomegalovirus infection. Using its own MiXCR run on the reads, TCRdb lists one record per CDR3 protein. The sample lists about 400,000 distinct CDR3 sequences, about 35% occurring once. The antigens for these receptors are not known. The sequencing used cultured PBMCs, collected from culture after CMV antigen stimulation. These receptors were taken from a human donor in good health (CMV status not recorded). Some clones in this sample may be carry-over from other donors' samples.

Only one count was recorded for this clonotype. V is TRBV6-4 and J is TRBJ2-7, with a possible D match to TRBD1 (5 bases). With 9 bases removed from V and 3 bases from J, the gap between germline ends came to 18 bases. From germline, CDR1 is MRHNA and CDR2 SNTAGT. The CDR3 is 14 residues long. CDR3 DNA sequence: TGTGCCAGAGGGGAAGGGAATGGGGTCTACGAGCAGTACGTC. Translating it yields CARGEGNGVYEQYV.

The chain recombines TRBV5-1 with TRBJ2-1; TRBD2 aligns across 12 bases. The germline V gene encodes CDR1 SGHRS and CDR2 YFSETQ. The CDR3 runs to 17 residues. V lost 3 bases to trimming and J lost 6 bases; unmatched junction nucleotides: 10. CDR3 sequence: CASSWGLAGPHSNEQFF. The CDR3 DNA follows: TGCGCCAGCAGCTGGGGACTAGCGGGCCCCCATTCCAATGAGCAGTTCTTC.

The sample holds a few counts of this clonotype. The gene calls are TRBV28 and TRBJ1-6; 8 nucleotides line up with TRBD1. J gave up 9 bases and V 5 bases, and 9 bases lay outside the gene matches. This CDR3 comprises 15 residues. Germline-derived CDR1 and CDR2 are MDHEN and SYDVKM. Written as DNA, the CDR3 is TGTGCCAGCAGTGAACCGACAGGGGCCGGTTCACCCCTCCACTTT. Translation: CASSEPTGAGSPLHF.

J is TRBJ1-2 and V is TRBV4-3; tentatively, D is TRBD1 (5 bases). CDR1 and CDR2 from the germline V gene are LGHNA and YSLEER. The germline V and J ends were trimmed by 1 base and 8 bases, with 11 bases remaining between them. The CDR3 consists of 13 residues. The CDR3 here is CASSQVSGVGYTF. Written as DNA, the CDR3 is TGCGCCAGCAGCCAAGTATCGGGGGTCGGCTACACCTTC.

This clonotype turned up a few times. The rearrangement joins TRBV7-8 to TRBJ1-5, with D unresolved. This CDR3 is built from 16 residues. V was pared by 5 bases and J by 3 bases, with 17 bases between. Germline CDR1 SGHVS, CDR2 FQNEAQ. The CDR3: CASSRSGSIANQPQHF. DNA for the CDR3: TGTGCCAGCAGCCGTAGTGGGAGCATAGCCAATCAGCCCCAGCATTTT.

The chain couples TRBV28 to TRBJ1-2; 7 bases are shared with TRBD1. CDR3 length: 15 residues. CDR1 and CDR2 from the germline V gene are MDHEN and SYDVKM. V lost 7 bases and J lost 3; bases outside the gene matches: 11. CDR3 DNA sequence: TGTGCCAGCACCCCGACAGGGTTCTACTACTATGGCTACACCTTC. Protein product: CASTPTGFYYYGYTF.

This clonotype was recorded a few times. V and J are TRBV7-6 and TRBJ2-1, with 7 bases identical to TRBD2. The CDR3 is 15 residues long. J lost 5 bases, V lost 0 bases, and 4 bases had no gene match. Germline lookup yields CDR1 SGHVS and CDR2 FNYEAQ. The CDR3, as DNA: TGTGCCAGCAGCTTAGCGGGAGGGCCGGACAATGAGCAGTTCTTC. Its translation is CASSLAGGPDNEQFF. The full variable domain, rest sourced from reference TRBV7-6 and TRBJ2-1, is GAGVSQSPRYKVTKRGQDVALRCDPISGHVSLYWYRQALGQGPEFLTYFNYEAQQDKSGLPNDRFSAERPEGSISTLTIQRTEQRDSAMYRCASSLAGGPDNEQFFGPGTRLTVL.

In this sample, this clonotype turned up once. At one end, the junction sequence differs from germline, possibly due to a read error. The CDR3 region has the DNA TGTGCTAGCAGCATTAAGGATGGTACAGCGAGAAACACCGGGGAGCTGTTTTTT. Translation gives CASSIKDGTARNTGELFF. The rearrangement joins TRBV7-9 to TRBJ2-2; D is undetermined. The germline CDR1 and CDR2 sequences are SEHNR and FQNEAQ (reference sequence). This CDR3 contains 18 residues.

The chain carries TRBV7-9 and TRBJ2-3; 9 nucleotides agree with TRBD2. V shed 3 bases and J 2 bases; nucleotides not matched to a gene: 9. The CDR3 loop spans 17 amino acids. The V gene's germline CDR1 is SEHNR and CDR2 FQNEAQ (reference sequence). CDR3 nucleotides: TGTGCCAGCAGCTTCGGACCCCTAGCGGGAATCACAGATACGCAGTATTTT. It translates to CASSFGPLAGITDTQYF.

This clonotype was counted only a few times. V and J are TRBV6-6 and TRBJ2-7; D remains unclear. With 7 bases removed from V and 4 bases from J, the gap between germline ends came to 17 bases. This CDR3 has 14 amino acids. The V gene's germline CDR1 is MNHNY and CDR2 SVGAGI (reference sequence). CDR3 sequence (DNA): TGTGCCAGCACCCAGGATGGTCTAGGTTACGAGCAGTACTTC. It encodes CASTQDGLGYEQYF.

This clonotype was seen ten or more times. This chain connects TRBV7-2 to TRBJ1-2, with 7 nucleotides matching TRBD1. The CDR3 is 17 residues long. Germline lookup yields CDR1 SGHTA and CDR2 FQGNSA. With 2 bases clipped from V and 4 bases from J, the junction kept 13 bases outside the gene matches. The CDR3 region has the DNA TGTGCCAGCAGCTTACGGGTGACAGGGCCCCTAGGCTATGGCTACACCTTC. Translation gives CASSLRVTGPLGYGYTF.

The chain links TRBV7-3 to TRBJ2-7, with TRBD1 as a possible D gene (5 bases). Between the trimmed V and J ends, which lost 5 bases and 3 bases, there was a span of 11 bases. The CDR3 runs 13 residues. The germline V gene encodes CDR1 SGHTA and CDR2 FQGTGA. The CDR3 nucleotides are TGTGCCAGCAGCCCATCGGACAACTACGAGCAGTACTTC. Its translation: CASSPSDNYEQYF.

The chain has TRBV6-2 or TRBV6-3 and TRBJ2-1; 9 bases are a match to TRBD2. The CDR3 spans 15 residues. V lost 6 bases and J lost 4; bases outside the gene matches: 7. Germline V gene lookup returns CDR1 MNHEY and CDR2 SVGEGT. CDR3 sequence reads: CASSRTSAFYNEQFF. CDR3 nucleotide sequence: TGTGCCAGCAGCCGGACTAGCGCATTTTACAATGAGCAGTTCTTC.

The chain uses TRBV4-1 and TRBJ2-1; D gene unclear. V was trimmed by 0 bases and J by 3 bases, leaving 6 bases between them. Germline assignment: CDR1 MGHRA and CDR2 YSYEKL. The CDR3 spans 14 residues. The CDR3 DNA is TGCGCCAGCAGCCAAGAGCTAGGCTACAATGAGCAGTTCTTC. It specifies CASSQELGYNEQFF.